Included here is one TCR beta chain sequence, with context. CDR3 length: 15 residues. V was trimmed by 6 bases and J by 1 base, leaving 18 bases between them. CDR1 and CDR2 (germline): DFQATT, SNEGSKA (reference sequence). This specimen belongs to a study of T-cell reconstitution after alpha-beta-depleted transplantation in children. A library of TCRbeta sequences, prepared with unique molecular identifiers, was generated. TCRdb recomputed calls from the PCR reads with MiXCR, one row per CDR3 protein. The sample includes 440,000 or so distinct CDR3 sequences, about 11% of them seen just once. The receptor's source is a human donor who donated a stem cell graft to a child with acute myeloid leukemia. This sequence joins TRBV20-1 and TRBJ1-2, with TRBD1 as a possible D gene (6 bases). This specimen was PBMCs from the stem cell graft donor, taken from the stem cell graft. CDR3 loop: CSAPVWDTYNYGYTF. The DNA of the CDR3 is TGCAGTGCCCCAGTCTGGGACACCTATAACTATGGCTACACCTTC.